Listed below are T cell receptor beta chains from one sample, sequenced in a study of T cells expressing NK-cell markers. TCRdb re-called the 5' RACE reads and shows each CDR3 protein once, DNA omitted. This listing includes fewer than 18,000 distinct CDR3 sequences. Sequencing was done on a sample of blood T cells: a sorted CD56 or NKG2C T cell subset, CD4+ or CD8+ T cells, or bulk PBMC T cells (not recorded which). The receptor set was obtained from a man aged 18-69 years in good health. Each CDR3 is given with its conserved first and last residue. Clone size, where shown, is once, few, many, or a class for clones that have expanded.

v_call: TRBV7-2; clone_size: -; j_call: TRBJ2-5; cdr3_aa: CASSFRVAETQYF
v_call: TRBV5-1; clone_size: -; j_call: TRBJ2-2; cdr3_aa: CASSLVWAEANTGELFF
v_call: TRBV4-2; clone_size: -; j_call: TRBJ1-2; cdr3_aa: CASSQDYMRGLSYGYTF
v_call: TRBV4-3; clone_size: -; j_call: TRBJ1-1; cdr3_aa: CASRLGGTNTEAFF
v_call: TRBV5-1; clone_size: -; j_call: TRBJ2-1; cdr3_aa: CASSFQGGNEQFF
v_call: TRBV7-2; clone_size: -; j_call: TRBJ2-1; cdr3_aa: CASRTLISSYNEQFF
v_call: TRBV20-1; clone_size: -; j_call: TRBJ2-2; cdr3_aa: CSVPSGSYTGELFF
v_call: TRBV11-1; clone_size: -; j_call: TRBJ2-3; cdr3_aa: CASSPKPNYLQRGGRDTQYF
v_call: TRBV20-1; clone_size: -; j_call: TRBJ1-1; cdr3_aa: CSARGQGSEAFF
v_call: TRBV7-9; clone_size: -; j_call: TRBJ2-1; cdr3_aa: CASSLTHEQFF
v_call: TRBV10-3; clone_size: -; j_call: TRBJ2-3; cdr3_aa: CAISVGASTDTQYF
v_call: TRBV5-5; clone_size: -; j_call: TRBJ2-2; cdr3_aa: CASSRQGNTGELFF
v_call: TRBV4-1; clone_size: -; j_call: TRBJ1-2; cdr3_aa: CASSQGQGNNYGYTF
v_call: TRBV6-5; clone_size: -; j_call: TRBJ2-1; cdr3_aa: CASSYPGARGYNEQFF
v_call: TRBV12-3/TRBV12-4; clone_size: -; j_call: TRBJ2-3; cdr3_aa: CASSSSGRRDTQYF
v_call: TRBV20-1; clone_size: -; j_call: TRBJ2-1; cdr3_aa: CSAPLAGVLNEQFF
v_call: TRBV27; clone_size: -; j_call: TRBJ2-1; cdr3_aa: CASSLGTSGSNEQFF
v_call: TRBV30; clone_size: -; j_call: TRBJ1-1; cdr3_aa: CAWSGQVDTEAFF
v_call: TRBV29-1; clone_size: -; j_call: TRBJ2-7; cdr3_aa: CSVVFWDRGQYEQYF
v_call: TRBV24-1; clone_size: -; j_call: TRBJ1-5; cdr3_aa: CATSDSGTVGQPQHF
v_call: TRBV7-2; clone_size: -; j_call: TRBJ1-2; cdr3_aa: CASSLSGTGNYGYTF
v_call: TRBV12-3/TRBV12-4; clone_size: -; j_call: TRBJ2-7; cdr3_aa: CASSFSGPLKYF
v_call: TRBV12-3/TRBV12-4; clone_size: -; j_call: TRBJ2-2; cdr3_aa: CASTRTGELFF
v_call: TRBV10-3; clone_size: -; j_call: TRBJ2-3; cdr3_aa: CAISEIGPTDTQYF
v_call: TRBV4-3; clone_size: -; j_call: TRBJ1-5; cdr3_aa: CASSQETGMVGQPQHF
v_call: TRBV5-1; clone_size: -; j_call: TRBJ2-7; cdr3_aa: CASSSSRFRHEQYF
v_call: TRBV11-2; clone_size: -; j_call: TRBJ2-2; cdr3_aa: CASSFGITGELFF
v_call: TRBV14; clone_size: -; j_call: TRBJ1-1; cdr3_aa: CASSQTGNTEAFF
v_call: TRBV12-3/TRBV12-4; clone_size: -; j_call: TRBJ1-1; cdr3_aa: CASSFSHRGVKGAFF
v_call: TRBV29-1; clone_size: medium-sized; j_call: TRBJ1-5; cdr3_aa: CSASLEANQPQHF
v_call: TRBV12-3/TRBV12-4; clone_size: -; j_call: TRBJ2-2; cdr3_aa: CASSFLGGTGELFF
v_call: TRBV7-2; clone_size: -; j_call: TRBJ2-1; cdr3_aa: CASSLSGAGYRNEQFF
v_call: TRBV12-3/TRBV12-4; clone_size: -; j_call: TRBJ2-7; cdr3_aa: CASRSSERSHEQYF
v_call: TRBV5-1; clone_size: -; j_call: TRBJ2-1; cdr3_aa: CASSFRGIGMGDNEQFF
v_call: TRBV28; clone_size: -; j_call: TRBJ2-4; cdr3_aa: CASSRDGTGLAKNIQYF
v_call: TRBV12-3/TRBV12-4; clone_size: -; j_call: TRBJ2-1; cdr3_aa: CASSFGQGAWYNEQFF
v_call: TRBV5-1; clone_size: -; j_call: TRBJ1-1; cdr3_aa: CASSLAPGGTEAFF
v_call: TRBV20-1; clone_size: -; j_call: TRBJ1-2; cdr3_aa: CSARDGLGYGYTF
v_call: TRBV12-3/TRBV12-4; clone_size: -; j_call: TRBJ2-7; cdr3_aa: CASSPLRVTEQYF
v_call: TRBV5-6; clone_size: -; j_call: TRBJ1-2; cdr3_aa: CASSLGPEGYYGYTF
v_call: TRBV30; clone_size: -; j_call: TRBJ2-7; cdr3_aa: CAWSPGGLLQYF
v_call: TRBV29-1; clone_size: -; j_call: TRBJ2-2; cdr3_aa: CSAGYTGELFF
v_call: TRBV12-3/TRBV12-4; clone_size: -; j_call: TRBJ2-5; cdr3_aa: CASSGGLQETQYF